A few counts support the clone carrying this T cell receptor beta chain. This record comes from a study of blood T cell repertoires in COVID-19. J gave up 1 base and V 10 bases, and 9 bases lay outside the gene matches. Germline V gives CDR1 MNHEY, CDR2 SVGAGI. The CDR3 has 15 residues. Using immunoSEQ multiplex PCR, the repertoire was profiled, and TCRdb retains in-frame clones only, with some absent. This table has around 400,000 clones, around 87% appearing once. The rearrangement links TRBV6-5 to TRBJ2-3; 9 bases match TRBD2. This receptor was obtained from a woman aged 60-75 years with COVID-19, enrolled during active disease. Sequenced input: peripheral blood. CDR3 sequence (DNA): TGTGCCACTCACGAGGCGGGGGGGGGCACAGATACGCAGTATTTT. As protein: CATHEAGGGTDTQYF.